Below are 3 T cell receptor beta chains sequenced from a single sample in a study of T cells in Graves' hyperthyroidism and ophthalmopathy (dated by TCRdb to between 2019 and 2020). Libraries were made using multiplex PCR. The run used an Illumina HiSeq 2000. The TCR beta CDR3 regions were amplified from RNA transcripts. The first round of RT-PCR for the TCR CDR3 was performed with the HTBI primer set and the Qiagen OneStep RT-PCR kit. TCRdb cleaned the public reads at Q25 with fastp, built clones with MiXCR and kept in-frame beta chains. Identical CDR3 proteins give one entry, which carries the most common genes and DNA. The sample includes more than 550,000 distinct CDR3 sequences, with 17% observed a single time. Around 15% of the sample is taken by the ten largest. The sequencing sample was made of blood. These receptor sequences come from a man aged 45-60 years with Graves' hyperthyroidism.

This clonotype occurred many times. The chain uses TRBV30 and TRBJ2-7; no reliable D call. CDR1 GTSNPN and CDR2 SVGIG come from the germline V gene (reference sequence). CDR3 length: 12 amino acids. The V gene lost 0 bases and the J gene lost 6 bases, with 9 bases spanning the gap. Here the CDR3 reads CAWSVLWGEQYF. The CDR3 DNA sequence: TGTGCCTGGAGTGTACTTTGGGGCGAGCAGTACTTC.

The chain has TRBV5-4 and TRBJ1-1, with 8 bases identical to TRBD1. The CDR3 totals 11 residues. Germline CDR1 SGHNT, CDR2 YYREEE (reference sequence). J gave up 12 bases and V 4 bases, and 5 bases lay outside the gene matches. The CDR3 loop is CASSNRGETFF. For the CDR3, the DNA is TGTGCCAGCAGCAACAGGGGGGAAACTTTCTTT.

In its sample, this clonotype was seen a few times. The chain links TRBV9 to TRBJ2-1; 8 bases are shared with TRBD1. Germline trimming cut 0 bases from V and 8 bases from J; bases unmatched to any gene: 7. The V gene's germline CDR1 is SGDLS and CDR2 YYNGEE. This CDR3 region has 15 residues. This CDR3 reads CASSVEQGGEDEQFF. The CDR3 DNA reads TGTGCCAGCAGCGTAGAACAGGGGGGCGAGGATGAGCAGTTCTTC.